These 26 T cell receptor beta chains were sequenced from one sample in a study of OX40 agonist ivuxolimab in advanced cancers. Profiled with immunoSEQ multiplex PCR; TCRdb holds only in-frame clones, not every one. The table shows about 73,000 clones, with more than 85% occurring only once. The source material was CD4+ or CD8+ T cells sorted from blood, sampled in a trial of the OX40 agonist ivuxolimab. These TCRs come from an adult with an advanced solid tumor such as melanoma, head and neck, liver or kidney cancer.

The chain has TRBV10-3 and TRBJ1-5; no clear D. Germline CDR1 and CDR2: ENHRY and SYGVKD. Trimming shortened V by 2 bases and J by 0 bases, and 8 bases separated the two germline ends. This CDR3 comprises 15 residues. DNA of the CDR3: TGTGCCATCAGTGAGGGCCAGAATAGCAATCAGCCCCAGCATTTT. Protein product: CAISEGQNSNQPQHF.

This chain joins TRBV7-6 and TRBJ2-7, with 15 bases that match TRBD2. Germline CDR1 reads SGHVS; CDR2 reads FNYEAQ. The CDR3 contains 20 residues. After removal of 1 base from V and 0 bases from J, the junction contained 10 bases not matched to a gene. As DNA, the CDR3 is TGTGCCAGCAGCTTAGTGCCTTCCGGGACTAGCGGGGGGAGCTCCTACGAGCAGTACTTC. Translating gives CASSLVPSGTSGGSSYEQYF.

The rearrangement links TRBV4-1 to TRBJ1-2; 8 bases line up with TRBD1. Per germline, CDR1 MGHRA and CDR2 YSYEKL. J gave up 6 bases and V 0 bases, and 9 bases lay outside the gene matches. The CDR3 has 16 residues. This CDR3 is CASSQDRPGGWHGYTF. The CDR3 DNA reads TGCGCCAGCAGCCAAGATCGTCCAGGGGGCTGGCATGGCTACACCTTC.

The count of this clone is one. J is TRBJ2-3 and V is TRBV5-1; weak D call: TRBD1 (6 bases). The CDR3 has 14 residues. CDR1 SGHRS and CDR2 YFSETQ come from the germline V gene. V lost 0 bases and J 11 bases, leaving 16 bases between the germline ends. The CDR3 sequence is CASSLAPQGLRQYF. The CDR3 bases are TGCGCCAGCAGCTTGGCCCCACAGGGTTTAAGGCAGTATTTT.

The chain employs TRBV10-1 and TRBJ2-1, with TRBD2 matching over 10 bases. This CDR3 spans 16 amino acids. V lost 0 bases and J lost 4; bases outside the gene matches: 3. The germline V gene encodes CDR1 WNHNN and CDR2 SYGVQD (reference sequence). The CDR3 loop reads CASSESSSGRYNEQFF. CDR3 sequence (DNA): TGCGCCAGCAGTGAGTCGAGTAGCGGGAGGTACAATGAGCAGTTCTTC.

A single count supports this clone. The rearrangement uses TRBV21-1 and TRBJ2-7. TRBV21-1 is given as a pseudogene. The CDR3 sequence is 16 residues long. CDR3 protein: CASSSRRGTASYEQYF. The CDR3 bases are TGTGCCAGCAGCTCCCGGCGGGGGACAGCTTCCTACGAGCAGTACTTC.

This chain connects TRBV4-3 to TRBJ2-1; 9 bases map to TRBD1. CDR1 is LGHNA, CDR2 YSLEER, per germline. This CDR3 has 14 residues. With V trimmed by 6 bases and J by 6 bases, 6 bases remained unmatched. The chain's CDR3 is CASSITGGFNEQFF. The CDR3 coding sequence is TGCGCCAGCAGTATCACAGGGGGCTTCAATGAGCAGTTCTTC.

The rearrangement joins TRBV6-5 to TRBJ2-7; the match to TRBD2 covers 7 bases. The germline V gene has CDR1 MNHEY and CDR2 SVGAGI. Trimming took 2 bases from V and 3 from J; bases not matched to a gene: 4. This CDR3 comprises 14 residues. CDR3 region: CASSYGGGDYEQYF. CDR3 DNA: TGTGCCAGCAGTTACGGGGGAGGGGACTACGAGCAGTACTTC.

This rearrangement joins TRBV2 to TRBJ1-3; 9 nucleotides agree with TRBD1. Unmatched junction bases numbered 6, after V lost 7 bases and J lost 2 bases. The germline V gene encodes CDR1 SNHLY and CDR2 FYNNEI. There are 15 residues in the CDR3. The CDR3 reads CASTVTGGPGNTIYF. CDR3 DNA sequence: TGTGCCAGCACCGTGACAGGGGGTCCTGGAAACACCATATATTTT.

The chain has TRBV27 and TRBJ2-1; either TRBD1 or TRBD2 may fit D (5 bases each). Trimming removed 5 bases from V and 8 bases from J, with 22 bases in between. The CDR3 covers 16 residues. CDR1 and CDR2 (germline): MNHEY, SMNVEV (reference sequence). This CDR3 reads CASSPPPGPRVYEQFF. CDR3 nucleotides: TGTGCCAGCAGTCCACCTCCGGGACCCAGGGTGTATGAGCAGTTCTTC.

The CDR3 DNA reads TGCGCCAGCAGCCCTAATTTGCCAGACTATGGCTACACCTTC. This encodes CASSPNLPDYGYTF. V usage is TRBV5-1 and J usage is TRBJ1-2; no reliable D call. The CDR3 extends over 14 amino acids. Trimming took 4 bases from V and 3 from J, leaving 13 bases between them. Germline loops: CDR1 SGHRS, CDR2 YFSETQ.

V usage is TRBV28 and J usage is TRBJ2-3; TRBD1 or TRBD2 may be the D gene (5 bases each). The V gene lost 6 bases and the J gene lost 10 bases, with 11 bases spanning the gap. CDR3 size: 11 residues. From germline, CDR1 is MDHEN and CDR2 SYDVKM. The DNA for the CDR3 is TGTGCCAGCAGCCGCCGGGACGCGCAGTATTTT. Amino acids: CASSRRDAQYF. Filled out from reference TRBV28 and TRBJ2-3, the complete variable domain reads DVKVTQSSRYLVKRTGEKVFLECVQDMDHENMFWYRQDPGLGLRLIYFSYDVKMKEKGDIPEGYSVSREKKERFSLILESASTNQTSMYLCASSRRDAQYFGPGTRLTVL.

The chain joins TRBV30 to TRBJ1-1; D remains ambiguous. V lost 0 bases and J 4 bases, leaving 9 bases between the germline ends. The CDR3 covers 13 residues. Germline assignment: CDR1 GTSNPN and CDR2 SVGIG (reference sequence). CDR3 nucleotides: TGTGCCTGGAGTGTAGGAAGAGGCACTGAAGCTTTCTTT. It is translated as CAWSVGRGTEAFF.

J is TRBJ2-1 and V is TRBV2; a weak D match, TRBD2 (6 bases). The CDR3 contains 15 residues. V was pared by 4 bases and J by 0 bases, with 10 bases between. Per the germline V gene, CDR1 is SNHLY and CDR2 is FYNNEI. The CDR3 nucleotides are TGTGCCAGCAGTGGGGACGGGAGCTCCTACAATGAGCAGTTCTTC. Translation: CASSGDGSSYNEQFF.

CDR3 region: CATAGPISYEQYF. CDR3 DNA: TGTGCCACCGCGGGACCGATCTCCTACGAGCAGTACTTC. The gene calls are TRBV6-1 and TRBJ2-7; a possible D gene is TRBD2 (6 bases). CDR1 is MNHNS and CDR2 is SASEGT in the germline V gene. This CDR3 has 13 amino acids. Trimming took off 10 bases at V and 0 bases at J, with 13 bases between the two ends.

This clone was detected a few times. The CDR3 DNA reads TGTGCCAGCAACGACGGCGCTGGGGCCAACGTCCTGACTTTC. Amino acids: CASNDGAGANVLTF. This rearrangement joins TRBV13 to TRBJ2-6; D gene unclear. Germline loops: CDR1 PRHDT, CDR2 FYEKMQ (reference sequence). The CDR3 consists of 14 residues. The ends were cut back, 7 bases at V and 2 bases at J, with 9 bases in the middle.

This chain links TRBV11-2 with TRBJ2-1; 8 nucleotides align to TRBD1. Germline CDR1 and CDR2: SGHAT and FQNNGV. After removal of 2 bases from V and 9 bases from J, the junction contained 9 bases not matched to a gene. The CDR3 runs 15 residues. The CDR3 loop is CASSLRQGARIEQFF. CDR3 nucleotides: TGTGCCAGCAGCTTAAGGCAGGGGGCGCGGATTGAGCAGTTCTTC.

This clone has only one observation. The chain employs TRBV11-3 and TRBJ2-3; TRBD2 agrees at 12 bases. Germline CDR1 SGHNT, CDR2 YENEEA. The CDR3 covers 16 residues. J gave up 3 bases and V 7 bases, and 8 bases lay outside the gene matches. The CDR3 nucleotides are TGTGCCAGCACCAATGGGGGGACTAGCGGGACAGATACGCAGTATTTT. Residues: CASTNGGTSGTDTQYF.

As concerns this clone: As the CDR3 is not closed by the conserved phenylalanine or tryptophan, this likely results from a read error. The chain couples TRBV4-2 to TRBJ2-7; 8 bases match TRBD2. The V segment lost 3 bases and the J segment 2 bases; nucleotides outside the gene matches: 9. CDR1 is LGHNA, CDR2 YNFKEQ, per germline. The CDR3 length is 16 residues. The chain's CDR3 is CASSHISGRGAYEQYL. The CDR3, as DNA: TGTGCCAGCAGCCATATAAGCGGGAGAGGAGCCTACGAGCAGTACCTC.

J is TRBJ2-1 and V is TRBV9; perhaps TRBD1 as D (5 bases). Germline CDR1 SGDLS, CDR2 YYNGEE. V lost 4 bases to trimming and J lost 3 bases, with 14 bases between them. The CDR3 sequence is 15 residues long. The CDR3, as DNA: TGTGCCAGCAGCCCGGGCCTAGGGGTCTACAATGAGCAGTTCTTC. Translation gives CASSPGLGVYNEQFF.

The chain's CDR3 is CASSPGTGGAGNEQFF. The CDR3 bases are TGCGCCAGCAGCCCCGGGACAGGGGGCGCGGGCAATGAGCAGTTCTTC. The chain carries TRBV10-1 and TRBJ2-1; TRBD1 matches at 12 bases. The length of the CDR3 is 16 residues. The germline CDR1 and CDR2 sequences are WNHNN and SYGVQD (reference sequence). With 6 bases clipped from V and 6 bases from J, the junction kept 9 bases outside the gene matches.

The chain has TRBV30 and TRBJ2-1; D gene unclear. The CDR3 sequence is 14 residues long. V gave up 4 bases and J gave up 5 bases, with 15 bases separating them. The germline V gene encodes CDR1 GTSNPN and CDR2 SVGIG (reference sequence). The CDR3 sequence: CAWTRLLGHNEQFF. CDR3 nucleotide sequence: TGTGCCTGGACCCGACTTTTGGGTCACAATGAGCAGTTCTTC.

The rearrangement uses TRBV7-9 and TRBJ2-5; no clear D. The CDR3 consists of 13 residues. V lost 4 bases to trimming and J lost 1 base, with 7 bases between them. CDR1 is SEHNR, CDR2 FQNEAQ, per germline (reference sequence). The CDR3 sequence is CASSWGVQETQYF. The CDR3 DNA is TGTGCCAGCAGCTGGGGTGTCCAAGAGACCCAGTACTTC.

The J gene is TRBJ2-7, the V gene TRBV6-1; perhaps TRBD2 as D (6 bases). Germline CDR1 and CDR2: MNHNS and SASEGT. This CDR3 has 15 residues. V lost 6 bases to trimming and J lost 0 bases, with 15 bases between them. The CDR3 loop reads CASSNSGFDSYEQYF. The CDR3 coding sequence is TGTGCCAGCAGCAATAGCGGTTTTGACTCCTACGAGCAGTACTTC.

This clone was found once. The V and J genes are TRBV30 and TRBJ2-2; D call uncertain. Trimming pared 3 bases from V and 1 base from J, leaving 6 bases between. The CDR3 contains 13 residues. The V gene's germline CDR1 is GTSNPN and CDR2 SVGIG (reference sequence). The CDR3 nucleotides are TGTGCCTGGAGAGGCGAGAACACCGGGGAGCTGTTTTTT. It codes for CAWRGENTGELFF.

This chain joins TRBV7-2 and TRBJ2-2; perhaps TRBD2 as D (6 bases). V lost 4 bases and J lost 4, with 13 bases in between. Germline values: CDR1 SGHTA, CDR2 FQGNSA. The CDR3 length is 15 residues. Written as DNA, the CDR3 is TGTGCCAGCAGCTCTCAGGGAGGAGGCACCGGGGAGCTGTTTTTT. Protein product: CASSSQGGGTGELFF.